This TCR beta chain was recorded in a study of breast tumors, draining lymph nodes, adjacent tissues. Axillary draining lymph nodes of breast cancer patients supplied the node samples. Using its own MiXCR run on the multiplex PCR reads, TCRdb lists one record per CDR3 protein. The table includes some 170,000 distinct CDR3 sequences, 30% to 35% detected once. Deletions cut 8 bases from V and 6 bases from J, with 23 bases between. Germline V gene lookup returns CDR1 MDHEN and CDR2 SYDVKM. This CDR3 region has 16 residues. The source material was axillary lymph node tissue. This receptor was obtained from a female donor with breast cancer. Some clones in this sample may be carry-over from other donors' samples. This chain connects TRBV28 to TRBJ1-5, with D tentatively TRBD1 (6 bases). The CDR3 DNA follows: TGTGCCAGCGAGCGATTATCAGGGGCATGGGCTCAGCCCCAGCATTTT. This translates into CASERLSGAWAQPQHF. Combining the CDR3 with reference TRBV28 and TRBJ1-5 gives the whole variable domain DVKVTQSSRYLVKRTGEKVFLECVQDMDHENMFWYRQDPGLGLRLIYFSYDVKMKEKGDIPEGYSVSREKKERFSLILESASTNQTSMYLCASERLSGAWAQPQHFGDGTRLSIL.